This TCR beta chain was retrieved from a study of blood T cell repertoires in COVID-19. The CDR3 is 17 residues long. Trimming shortened V by 3 bases and J by 0 bases, and 17 bases separated the two germline ends. Germline CDR1 and CDR2: SGHAT and FQNNGV. The repertoire was sequenced with immunoSEQ multiplex PCR; TCRdb's copy has only in-frame clones and lacks some. The table includes around 62,000 clones, approximately 93% detected once. The gene calls are TRBV11-2 and TRBJ2-5; a possible D gene is TRBD1 (5 bases). Sequenced material: peripheral blood. This sequence originates from a man aged 70 or older with active COVID-19. As DNA, the CDR3 is TGTGCCAGCAGCTTTACCCTCGTTGCCAGGGACCAAGAGACCCAGTACTTC. It is translated as CASSFTLVARDQETQYF. Together with reference TRBV11-2 and TRBJ2-5, the CDR3 gives the full variable domain: EAGVAQSPRYKIIEKRQSVAFWCNPISGHATLYWYQQILGQGPKLLIQFQNNGVVDDSQLPKDRFSAERLKGVDSTLKIQPAKLEDSAVYLCASSFTLVARDQETQYFGPGTRLLVL.